The 7 T cell receptor beta chains reported below all come from one sample, sequenced in a study of blood T cell repertoires in COVID-19. Sequencing was performed with immunoSEQ multiplex PCR; in TCRdb, only in-frame clones are kept and a portion is missing. Among just over 250,000 clones listed, under 90% were seen once. Sequencing was performed on PBMCs or T cells enriched from blood (not recorded which). These receptors all stem from a young man with acute COVID-19.

The chain carries TRBV7-2 and TRBJ2-3; D remains unclear. The CDR3 runs 13 residues. Between the trimmed V and J ends, which lost 3 bases and 11 bases, there was a span of 15 bases. CDR1 is SGHTA and CDR2 is FQGNSA in the germline V gene. CDR3 loop: CASSFEVIGGQYF. CDR3 bases: TGTGCCAGCAGCTTTGAGGTTATAGGTGGGCAGTATTTT.

The rearrangement links TRBV18 to TRBJ1-1; D is ambiguous. Germline CDR1 KGHSH, CDR2 LQKENI. There are 15 residues in the CDR3. V was clipped by 3 bases and J by 0 bases, with 11 bases between them. CDR3 sequence: CASSPLRELNTEAFF. The DNA of the CDR3 is TGTGCCAGCTCACCCCTTCGGGAGCTGAACACTGAAGCTTTCTTT.

The chain employs TRBV27 and TRBJ2-2, with 8 bases matching TRBD1. Germline CDR1 MNHEY, CDR2 SMNVEV (reference sequence). This CDR3 region has 15 residues. After removal of 2 bases from V and 7 bases from J, the junction contained 6 bases not matched to a gene. The DNA of the CDR3 is TGTGCCAGCAGTTTACTACAGGGGGACGGCGGGGAGCTGTTTTTT. Translating gives CASSLLQGDGGELFF.

This clone was detected only once. This rearrangement joins TRBV7-9 to TRBJ2-1; perhaps TRBD2 as D (5 bases). The CDR3 length is 15 residues. Germline V gene sequence: CDR1 SEHNR, CDR2 FQNEAQ (reference sequence). Trimming removed 5 bases from V and 9 bases from J, with 20 bases in between. Here the CDR3 DNA reads TGTGCCAGCAGCGACCCGGGGTGGGCGGCCGGTGAGCAGTTCTTC. Amino acid sequence: CASSDPGWAAGEQFF.

The gene calls are TRBV7-2 and TRBJ1-1; the D is unclear. The germline CDR1 and CDR2 sequences are SGHTA and FQGNSA. This CDR3 has 13 residues. Trimming took off 7 bases at V and 0 bases at J, with 9 bases between the two ends. This CDR3 reads CASISVMNTEAFF. The CDR3 bases are TGTGCCAGCATTTCGGTGATGAACACTGAAGCTTTCTTT.

The J gene is TRBJ1-1, the V gene TRBV29-1, with TRBD1 matching 7 bases. The CDR3 runs to 11 residues. The ends lost 7 bases at V and 4 bases at J; junction bases unmatched: 3. Germline V gene data show CDR1 as SQVTM and CDR2 as ANQGSEA. The CDR3 coding sequence is TGCAGCGGGGACAGAGGCACTGAAGCTTTCTTT. Protein: CSGDRGTEAFF.

CDR3 nucleotides: TGTGCCAGCTCACTCATCGGACAGACAGAGACCCAGTACTTC. Protein: CASSLIGQTETQYF. The V gene is TRBV18, the J gene TRBJ2-5; a possible D gene is TRBD1 (6 bases). Germline loops: CDR1 KGHSH, CDR2 LQKENI. The V gene lost 4 bases and the J gene lost 4 bases, with 13 bases spanning the gap. This CDR3 has 14 residues.